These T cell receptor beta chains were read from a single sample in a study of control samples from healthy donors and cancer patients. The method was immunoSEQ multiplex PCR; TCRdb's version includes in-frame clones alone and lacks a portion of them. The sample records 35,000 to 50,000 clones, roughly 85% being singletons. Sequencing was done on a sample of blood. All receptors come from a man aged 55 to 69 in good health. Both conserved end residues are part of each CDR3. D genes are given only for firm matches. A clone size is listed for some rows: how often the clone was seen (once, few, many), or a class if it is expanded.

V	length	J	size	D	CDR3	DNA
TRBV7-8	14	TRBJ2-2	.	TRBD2	CASRLAGGTGELFF	TGTGCCAGCAGGCTAGCGGGGGGCACCGGGGAGCTGTTTTTT
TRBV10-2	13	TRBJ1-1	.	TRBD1	CASGQGANTEAFF	TGCGCCAGCGGACAGGGGGCCAACACTGAAGCTTTCTTT
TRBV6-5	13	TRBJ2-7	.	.	CASSYFSGGEQYF	TGTGCCAGCAGTTACTTCTCTGGCGGCGAGCAGTACTTC
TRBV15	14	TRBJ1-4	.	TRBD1	CATSAGQGNEKLFF	TGTGCCACCAGCGCGGGACAGGGGAATGAAAAACTGTTTTTT
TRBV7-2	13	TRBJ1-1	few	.	CASTDYRNTEAFF	TGTGCCTCAACGGACTATCGGAACACTGAAGCTTTCTTT
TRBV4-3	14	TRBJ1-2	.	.	CASSQGGFSYGYTF	TGCGCCAGCAGCCAGGGGGGCTTCAGCTATGGCTACACCTTC
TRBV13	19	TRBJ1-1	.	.	CASSPQIGGWDTVNTEAFF	TGTGCCAGCAGCCCCCAAATAGGGGGATGGGACACCGTGAACACTGAAGCTTTCTTT
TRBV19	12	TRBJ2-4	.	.	CASSNLGNIQYF	TGTGCCAGTAGTAACCTAGGGAACATTCAGTACTTC
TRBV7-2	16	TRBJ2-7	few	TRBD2	CASSPSIIAGGKEQYF	TGTGCCAGCAGCCCAAGCATAATAGCGGGAGGGAAGGAGCAGTACTTC
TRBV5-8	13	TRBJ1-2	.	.	CASSLRGPYGYTF	TGTGCCAGCAGCTTGCGGGGGCCCTATGGCTACACCTTC
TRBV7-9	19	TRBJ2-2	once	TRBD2	CASSQRQFISGGNTGELFF	TGTGCCAGCAGCCAACGACAGTTTATTTCGGGGGGAAACACCGGGGAGCTGTTTTTT
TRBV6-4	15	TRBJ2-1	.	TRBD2	CASSDGAGGGDEQFF	TGTGCCAGCAGTGACGGAGCGGGAGGGGGGGATGAGCAGTTCTTC
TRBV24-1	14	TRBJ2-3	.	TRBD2	CATSDRGLEDTQYF	TGTGCCACCAGTGATCGGGGACTAGAGGATACGCAGTATTTT
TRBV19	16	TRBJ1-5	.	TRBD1	CASSIGQGYGNQPQHF	TGTGCCAGTAGTATAGGACAGGGGTACGGCAATCAGCCCCAGCATTTT
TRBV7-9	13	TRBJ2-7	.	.	CASSRDRAYEQYF	TGTGCCAGCAGCCGGGACCGCGCCTACGAGCAGTACTTC
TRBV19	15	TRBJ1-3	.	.	CASSARAQRRNTIYF	TGTGCCAGTAGCGCGAGGGCTCAACGCCGAAACACCATATATTTT
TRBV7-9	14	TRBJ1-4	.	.	CASSLAAGDEKLFF	TGTGCCAGCAGCTTAGCGGCTGGAGATGAAAAACTGTTTTTT
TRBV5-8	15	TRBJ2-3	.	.	CASSPPGLSTDTQYF	TGTGCCAGCAGCCCACCGGGCCTAAGCACAGATACGCAGTATTTT
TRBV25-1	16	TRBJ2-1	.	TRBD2	CASSARGGGDYNEQFF	TGTGCCAGCAGTGCCCGGGGCGGGGGTGACTACAATGAGCAGTTCTTC
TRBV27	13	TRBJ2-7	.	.	CASSSGDSYEQYF	TGTGCCAGCAGTTCCGGGGACTCCTACGAGCAGTACTTC
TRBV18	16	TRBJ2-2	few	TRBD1	CASSHDRGRNTGELFF	TGTGCCAGCTCACACGACAGGGGGCGAAACACCGGGGAGCTGTTTTTT
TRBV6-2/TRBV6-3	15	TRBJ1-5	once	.	CASSWGRGGNQPQHF	TGTGCCAGCAGTTGGGGCAGGGGAGGAAATCAGCCCCAGCATTTT
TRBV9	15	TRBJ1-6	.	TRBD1	CASSTRDREGSPLHF	TGTGCCAGCAGCACCCGGGACAGGGAAGGCTCACCCCTCCACTTT
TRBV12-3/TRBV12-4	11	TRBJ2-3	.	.	CASSLGDTQYF	TGTGCCAGCAGTCTAGGGGATACGCAGTATTTT
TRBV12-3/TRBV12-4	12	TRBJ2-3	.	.	CASSTRRDTQYF	TGTGCCAGCAGTACTAGGAGGGATACGCAGTATTTT
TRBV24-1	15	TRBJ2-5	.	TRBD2	CATSSSGGHQETQYF	TGTGCCACCAGCTCCAGCGGGGGCCACCAAGAGACCCAGTACTTC
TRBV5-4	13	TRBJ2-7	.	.	CASSLYTSYEQYF	TGTGCCAGCAGCTTGTACACCTCCTACGAGCAGTACTTC
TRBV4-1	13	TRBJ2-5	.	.	CASRSQGKETQYF	TGCGCCAGCAGGAGTCAGGGGAAAGAGACCCAGTACTTC
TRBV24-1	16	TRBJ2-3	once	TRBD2	CATSVAAGGGTDTQYF	TGTGCCACCAGTGTTGCAGCGGGAGGGGGCACAGATACGCAGTATTTT
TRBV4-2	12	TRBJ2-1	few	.	CASSQDGYEQFF	TGTGCCAGCAGCCAAGATGGTTATGAGCAGTTCTTC
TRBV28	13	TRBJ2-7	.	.	CASSDSIGYEQYF	TGTGCCAGCAGCGATAGCATAGGGTACGAGCAGTACTTC
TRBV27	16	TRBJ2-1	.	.	CASSHVQVVNNNEQFF	TGTGCCAGCAGTCATGTACAGGTAGTAAACAACAATGAGCAGTTCTTC
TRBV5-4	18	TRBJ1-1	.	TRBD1	CASSLAGQGMVLNTEAFF	TGTGCCAGCAGCTTGGCGGGACAGGGGATGGTGCTGAACACTGAAGCTTTCTTT
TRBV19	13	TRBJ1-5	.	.	CASSTGVNQPQHF	TGTGCCAGTAGTACCGGAGTAAATCAGCCCCAGCATTTT
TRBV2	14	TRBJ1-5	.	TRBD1	CASRGGQGNQPQHF	TGTGCCAGCAGGGGGGGACAGGGCAATCAGCCCCAGCATTTT
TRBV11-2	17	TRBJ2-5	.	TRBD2	CASSPPPSAGEQETQYF	TGTGCCAGCAGCCCTCCCCCCTCGGCGGGAGAGCAAGAGACCCAGTACTTC